This TCR beta chain was captured by sequencing in a study of blood T cell repertoires in COVID-19. Study background: Collection of acute and convalescent COVID-19 samples took place in the United States, Italy and Spain. PBMCs, B-cell-depleted T cells, or T cells were the source of the cDNA or gDNA that made up the material.

Per the authors' pipeline: Counts of nucleated cells, estimated from reference gene primer amplification, were obtained. Generated by immunoSEQ multiplex PCR, the TCRdb table keeps only in-frame clones and is missing some. That table supplies the V and J calls and clone size; D and trimming were determined from the DNA. This sample has 72,000 or so clones; 85% occur once, and the top ten carry about a third. CDR1 is SGHNT, CDR2 YYREEE, per germline (reference sequence). Trimming at V came to 0 bases and at J to 5 bases, leaving 4 bases not matched to a gene. CDR3 length: 16 amino acids. The TCR originated in a woman at least 80 years old with active or convalescent COVID-19. The chain recombines TRBV5-4 with TRBJ2-2; 10 bases agree with TRBD2. Sequences were obtained from peripheral blood. Written as DNA, the CDR3 is TGTGCCAGCAGCTTGGCCCCACTAGCGGGGACCGGGGAGCTGTTTTTT. It yields the protein CASSLAPLAGTGELFF.